This paragraph reports one T cell receptor (beta chain). Clones were read by immunoSEQ multiplex PCR, and TCRdb kept only the in-frame ones, dropping some. The sample lists under 300,000 clones, 86% seen once, with 13% in the top ten. V shed 5 bases and J shed 3 bases, with 16 bases lying between them. The germline gives CDR1 MNHEY, CDR2 SVGAGI. The CDR3 covers 15 residues. These data originate in a study of blood T cell repertoires in COVID-19. This chain links TRBV6-5 with TRBJ1-2; a possible D gene is TRBD1 (6 bases). This TCR was sampled from a woman aged 70-85 years with COVID-19, enrolled during active disease. What was sequenced was peripheral blood. The CDR3 DNA follows: TGTGCCAGCAGTCCATCGTGGACAGCAGACTATGGCTACACCTTC. Amino acid sequence: CASSPSWTADYGYTF.